This passage covers 30 T cell receptor beta chains from one sample sequenced in a study of identical twins (TCRdb year 2016). The library was generated by 5' RACE. For sequencing, an Illumina HiSeq 2000 was employed. In-frame beta chains were kept once TCRdb had trimmed the public reads at Q25 with fastp and called clones with MiXCR. Each entry merges the rows of one CDR3 protein and shows their most common DNA and genes. The table for this sample lists around 530,000 distinct CDR3 sequences; roughly 15% of them were counted only once. The ten largest clones add up to about 0.4% of the sample. This sample was also put to use in a study of yellow fever vaccine responses in identical twins.

Sequencing was performed on CD4+ T cells sorted from blood. The receptors stem from a woman under 30 in good health.

This clonotype has ten or more counts. The rearrangement joins TRBV5-1 to TRBJ2-3; TRBD2 matches at 9 bases. The V segment lost 2 bases and the J segment 2 bases; nucleotides outside the gene matches: 9. CDR3 length: 17 residues. Germline V gene data show CDR1 as SGHRS and CDR2 as YFSETQ. The CDR3 nucleotides are TGCGCCAGCAGCTTTGGTGGGCTAGCGGGGATCACAGATACGCAGTATTTT. Protein sequence: CASSFGGLAGITDTQYF.

This clonotype was detected a few times. The chain has TRBV20-1 and TRBJ2-5; tentatively, D is TRBD2 (6 bases). Deletions cut 5 bases from V and 3 bases from J, with 16 bases between. This CDR3 spans 14 amino acids. Germline CDR1 is DFQATT and CDR2 is SNEGSKA (reference sequence). As DNA, the CDR3 is TGCAGTGCTTACGGGGGAACTAATAAAGAGACCCAGTACTTC. This translates into CSAYGGTNKETQYF.

This clonotype has a count of ten or more. The chain employs TRBV12-3 or TRBV12-4 and TRBJ2-7; 7 positions match TRBD1. The J segment lost 3 bases and the V segment lost 3 bases, leaving 2 bases of the junction unmatched. The CDR3 runs to 13 residues. DNA for the CDR3: TGTGCCAGCAGTTTGGGACAGCTCTACGAGCAGTACGTC. This gives the protein CASSLGQLYEQYV.

This clonotype has more than one count but fewer than ten. The rearrangement joins TRBV4-2 to TRBJ2-1, with 7 bases matching TRBD2. Germline-derived CDR1 and CDR2 are LGHNA and YNFKEQ. This CDR3 has 16 residues. The trim removed 2 bases at V and 8 bases at J, leaving 12 bases unmatched. CDR3 nucleotide sequence: TGTGCCAGCAGCCAAAGACTAGCCGAGACATTCGATGAGCAGTTCTTC. Its translation: CASSQRLAETFDEQFF.

The rearrangement uses TRBV12-3 or TRBV12-4 and TRBJ1-2; the D is unclear. CDR3 length equals 13 residues. The germline V and J ends were trimmed by 7 bases and 8 bases, with 17 bases remaining between them. The DNA of the CDR3 is TGTGCCAGCACCCTTAAATGGAGTTCGGGCTACACCTTC. It yields the protein CASTLKWSSGYTF.

This clonotype turned up a few times. The J gene is TRBJ1-5, the V gene TRBV12-3 or TRBV12-4, with 8 bases matching TRBD1. V trimming: 7 bases; J trimming: 3 bases; junction bases outside the gene matches: 5. This CDR3 spans 14 amino acids. Here the CDR3 DNA reads TGTGCCAGCACCTGGGACAGGTACAATCAGCCCCAGCATTTT. Its translation is CASTWDRYNQPQHF.

The sample holds many counts of this clonotype. V is TRBV29-1 and J is TRBJ2-2, with TRBD1 as a possible D gene (6 bases). V was trimmed by 5 bases and J by 5 bases, leaving 9 bases between them. The CDR3 sequence is 12 residues long. Germline V gene sequence: CDR1 SQVTM, CDR2 ANQGSEA. The CDR3 loop reads CSVLGGTGELFF. CDR3 DNA sequence: TGCAGCGTTTTAGGGGGTACCGGGGAGCTGTTTTTT.

This clonotype came up many times. The chain couples TRBV10-3 to TRBJ1-5, with D possibly TRBD1 on 5 matching bases. This CDR3 region has 16 residues. Germline assignment: CDR1 ENHRY and CDR2 SYGVKD. V was cut by 3 bases and J by 3 bases, with 15 bases left in between. The CDR3 protein is CAISESGGQINQPQHF. For the CDR3, the DNA is TGTGCCATCAGTGAATCAGGCGGACAAATCAATCAGCCCCAGCATTTT.

V is TRBV3-1 and J is TRBJ2-7; the match to TRBD2 covers 7 bases. The CDR3 runs 15 residues. Germline V gene lookup returns CDR1 LGHDT and CDR2 YNNKEL (reference sequence). With V trimmed by 4 bases and J by 3 bases, 9 bases remained unmatched. The CDR3, as DNA: TGTGCCAGCAGCCGGACCGGGACTACCCTCTACGAGCAGTACTTC. Translation: CASSRTGTTLYEQYF.

This clonotype was seen a few times. The chain carries TRBV11-1 and TRBJ2-1; 9 nucleotides match TRBD2. The CDR3 contains 20 residues. The germline V gene encodes CDR1 SGHAT and CDR2 FQDESV (reference sequence). The V gene end was trimmed by 3 bases and the J gene end by 0 bases; junction bases not matched to a gene: 15. Here the CDR3 DNA reads TGTGCCAGCAGCTTCCCTAGCGGGGCAAAAGTGGAGCCCTCCTACAATGAGCAGTTCTTC. Its translation: CASSFPSGAKVEPSYNEQFF.

V is TRBV20-1 and J is TRBJ2-7; the match to TRBD2 covers 14 bases. The J segment lost 6 bases and the V segment lost 0 bases, leaving 4 bases of the junction unmatched. CDR3 length: 15 amino acids. Germline lookup yields CDR1 DFQATT and CDR2 SNEGSKA (reference sequence). CDR3 residues: CSARDGLAGGSEQYF. For the CDR3, the DNA is TGCAGTGCTAGAGACGGACTAGCGGGAGGATCCGAGCAGTACTTC.

This clonotype was recorded at least ten times. V gene TRBV12-3 or TRBV12-4 combines with J gene TRBJ1-1, with D unclear. Trimming removed 3 bases from V and 4 bases from J, with 12 bases in between. The CDR3 extends over 14 amino acids. The CDR3 reads CASSFWGRGTEAFF. In DNA, the CDR3 is TGTGCCAGCAGTTTTTGGGGTAGAGGCACTGAAGCTTTCTTT.

Only a few counts were recorded for this clonotype. The chain couples TRBV15 to TRBJ2-2; tentatively, D is TRBD2 (6 bases). V lost 3 bases and J lost 6, with 29 bases in between. CDR1 LNHNV and CDR2 YYDKDF come from the germline V gene (reference sequence). This CDR3 region has 20 residues. Here the CDR3 reads CATSRGFTTRDGGDPGELFF. CDR3 coding DNA: TGTGCCACCAGCAGGGGGTTCACTACGCGGGATGGTGGGGATCCCGGGGAGCTGTTTTTT.

This clonotype came up a few times. The rearrangement uses TRBV5-1 and TRBJ2-1; either TRBD1 or TRBD2 may fit D (6 bases each). V dropped 0 bases and J dropped 8 bases, with 9 bases sitting between them. CDR1 SGHRS and CDR2 YFSETQ come from the germline V gene. The CDR3 is made up of 13 amino acids. The DNA of the CDR3 is TGCGCCAGCAGCTTGGAGGGGGGCTATGAGCAGTTCTTC. This translates into CASSLEGGYEQFF.

This CDR3 reads CASSQTVSYNEQFF. The DNA of the CDR3 is TGTGCCAGCAGCCAGACAGTATCCTACAATGAGCAGTTCTTC. The rearrangement uses TRBV11-3 and TRBJ2-1; TRBD1 is a possible D gene (5 bases). V lost 5 bases and J lost 1, with 9 bases in between. Per the germline V gene, CDR1 is SGHNT and CDR2 is YENEEA. The CDR3 length is 14 residues.

This clonotype was detected ten times or more. The chain couples TRBV5-1 to TRBJ1-3, with a tentative D call TRBD1 (5 bases). Germline-derived CDR1 and CDR2 are SGHRS and YFSETQ. V lost 8 bases and J 0 bases, leaving 18 bases between the germline ends. The length of the CDR3 is 16 residues. CDR3 amino acids: CARIRTGTVSGNTIYF. The DNA for the CDR3 is TGCGCCAGAATCCGAACAGGAACCGTCTCTGGAAACACCATATATTTT.

The chain carries TRBV2 and TRBJ2-3; 11 bases line up with TRBD2. Germline CDR1 is SNHLY and CDR2 is FYNNEI. The CDR3 sequence is 16 residues long. With V trimmed by 6 bases and J by 0 bases, 5 bases remained unmatched. CDR3 loop: CASRPTSGRSTDTQYF. The CDR3 DNA reads TGTGCCAGCAGGCCTACTAGCGGGAGAAGCACAGATACGCAGTATTTT.

The chain couples TRBV24-1 to TRBJ2-3; D not certain. CDR1 KGHDR and CDR2 SFDVKD come from the germline V gene. CDR3 size: 15 residues. V lost 3 bases and J lost 5, with 14 bases in between. The CDR3 region is CATSDPLEYKDTQYF. CDR3 coding DNA: TGTGCCACCAGTGATCCTTTGGAGTATAAAGATACGCAGTATTTT.

The chain combines TRBV11-2 with TRBJ2-7, with D maybe TRBD1 (5 bases). The V gene's germline CDR1 is SGHAT and CDR2 FQNNGV. Trimming left V 0 bases short and J 3 bases short, with 9 bases between. This CDR3 has 14 amino acids. CDR3 DNA: TGTGCCAGCAGCTTAGAGGCAGGGCGCTACGAGCAGTACGTC. Amino acid sequence: CASSLEAGRYEQYV.

This chain links TRBV19 with TRBJ2-5; TRBD2 aligns across 13 bases. The CDR3 extends over 17 amino acids. The germline V gene has CDR1 LNHDA and CDR2 SQIVND (reference sequence). J gave up 4 bases and V 6 bases, and 11 bases lay outside the gene matches. The CDR3 DNA reads as TGTGCCAGTAGAACAACTAGCGGGAGGGCTGGTCGAGAGACCCAGTACTTC. Protein: CASRTTSGRAGRETQYF.

J is TRBJ2-5 and V is TRBV11-2; no clear D gene. Germline V gene lookup returns CDR1 SGHAT and CDR2 FQNNGV. This CDR3 has 16 residues. The ends were cut back, 6 bases at V and 2 bases at J, with 19 bases in the middle. The CDR3 protein is CASSPTTGSRQETQYF. In DNA, the CDR3 is TGTGCCAGCAGTCCTACTACCGGGTCCAGACAAGAGACCCAGTACTTC.

J is TRBJ2-5 and V is TRBV7-9; D remains unclear. There are 14 residues in the CDR3. Per the germline V gene, CDR1 is SEHNR and CDR2 is FQNEAQ (reference sequence). The germline V and J ends were trimmed by 5 bases and 5 bases, with 15 bases remaining between them. This CDR3 is CASSLPGPRETQYF. The DNA of the CDR3 is TGTGCCAGCAGCCTACCTGGGCCTAGGGAGACCCAGTACTTC.

This clonotype was seen a few times. The CDR3 DNA is TGCAGTGCTAGGCGGACAACAGGACAGGCGGGTTTAGAAAAACTGTTTTTT. This codes for CSARRTTGQAGLEKLFF. The chain uses TRBV20-1 and TRBJ1-4; TRBD1 aligns across 7 bases. V trimming: 3 bases; J trimming: 8 bases; junction bases outside the gene matches: 18. Germline CDR1 DFQATT, CDR2 SNEGSKA (reference sequence). The CDR3 extends over 17 amino acids.

The rearrangement uses TRBV5-1 and TRBJ1-5, with a weak D call TRBD1 (5 bases). The CDR3 loop spans 14 amino acids. The germline V gene has CDR1 SGHRS and CDR2 YFSETQ. Trimming removed 2 bases at V and 5 bases at J, with 11 bases between. The CDR3 reads CASSFGGHDQPQHF. The CDR3 region has the DNA TGCGCCAGCAGCTTTGGGGGTCACGATCAGCCCCAGCATTTT. Using reference TRBV5-1 and TRBJ1-5 for the parts outside the CDR3, the full variable domain is KAGVTQTPRYLIKTRGQQVTLSCSPISGHRSVSWYQQTPGQGLQFLFEYFSETQRNKGNFPGRFSGRQFSNSRSEMNVSTLELGDSALYLCASSFGGHDQPQHFGDGTRLSIL.

This clonotype turned up a few times. This chain links TRBV29-1 with TRBJ2-5, with D possibly TRBD2 on 6 matching bases. V dropped 6 bases and J dropped 3 bases, with 14 bases sitting between them. The CDR3 runs to 13 residues. Germline V gene sequence: CDR1 SQVTM, CDR2 ANQGSEA. The CDR3 protein is CSVMGGTKETQYF. The CDR3 nucleotides are TGCAGCGTCATGGGGGGAACCAAAGAGACCCAGTACTTC.

The V call is TRBV7-9, the J call TRBJ1-4; 7 bases line up with TRBD1. Germline CDR1 reads SEHNR; CDR2 reads FQNEAQ (reference sequence). V dropped 4 bases and J dropped 5; count of bases not matched to a gene: 4. The CDR3 is 14 residues long. CDR3 nucleotides: TGTGCCAGCAGCTCCGGACAGGTCAATGAAAAACTGTTTTTT. Protein sequence: CASSSGQVNEKLFF.

At least ten counts were recorded for this clonotype. The chain uses TRBV7-8 and TRBJ2-7; 12 bases are a match to TRBD2. Germline-derived CDR1 and CDR2 are SGHVS and FQNEAQ. The CDR3 has 14 residues. The J segment lost 13 bases and the V segment lost 5 bases, leaving 12 bases of the junction unmatched. The CDR3 is CASSRTSGGSYSYV. CDR3 in DNA: TGTGCCAGCAGCCGAACTAGCGGGGGGTCCTACAGCTACGTC.

This clonotype was picked up a small number of times. V is TRBV5-1 and J is TRBJ2-2; 8 bases align to TRBD1. The CDR3 contains 14 residues. Germline CDR1 reads SGHRS; CDR2 reads YFSETQ. J gave up 7 bases and V 4 bases, and 6 bases lay outside the gene matches. Here the CDR3 reads CASSVDRANGELFF. The CDR3 nucleotides are TGCGCCAGCAGCGTGGACAGGGCTAACGGGGAGCTGTTTTTT.

The CDR3 loop reads CASSSGFSGANVLTF. CDR3 sequence (DNA): TGTGCCAGCAGTTCGGGGTTCTCCGGGGCCAACGTCCTGACTTTC. The chain couples TRBV28 to TRBJ2-6; possible D gene TRBD2, 5 bases. With 4 bases removed from V and 4 bases from J, the gap between germline ends came to 11 bases. The CDR3 covers 15 residues. Per the germline V gene, CDR1 is MDHEN and CDR2 is SYDVKM. The full variable domain, in which reference TRBV28 and TRBJ2-6 provide the parts outside the CDR3, is DVKVTQSSRYLVKRTGEKVFLECVQDMDHENMFWYRQDPGLGLRLIYFSYDVKMKEKGDIPEGYSVSREKKERFSLILESASTNQTSMYLCASSSGFSGANVLTFGAGSRLTVL.

This chain links TRBV7-3 with TRBJ2-1; no definite D call. V lost 1 base to trimming and J lost 6 bases, with 16 bases between them. The CDR3 covers 16 residues. Germline V gives CDR1 SGHTA, CDR2 FQGTGA. The CDR3 coding sequence is TGTGCCAGCAGCTTAAATAGCCAAAGGGTCTCCAATGAGCAGTTCTTC. Its translation is CASSLNSQRVSNEQFF.